This is a list of T cell receptor beta chains from one sample in a study of control samples from healthy donors and cancer patients. Libraries were prepared by immunoSEQ multiplex PCR; TCRdb keeps only in-frame clonotypes and omits some of them. The sample contains fewer than 200,000 clones, around nine tenths of which appear only once. Sequenced: blood. These receptors all come from a man aged 25-45 years in good health. CDR3s include the opening cysteine and the closing phenylalanine or tryptophan. The D gene is left open where the match is weak. Expanded clones get a size class; other rows say once, few or many, or leave the size out.

abundance	v_gene	j_gene	d_gene	CDR3nt	CDR3aa
-	TRBV19	TRBJ1-6	TRBD1	TGTGCCAGTAGTTCAGGGGACAGGGGATATAATTCACCCCTCCACTTT	CASSSGDRGYNSPLHF
-	TRBV9	TRBJ2-5	-	TGTGCCAGCAGCGCCGGACGAAGGGTCCAAGAGACCCAGTACTTC	CASSAGRRVQETQYF
-	TRBV4-2	TRBJ1-1	TRBD1	TGTGCCAGCAGCCCGACGCCGGAGGGGGCTGATGAAGCTTTCTTT	CASSPTPEGADEAFF
once	TRBV6-5	TRBJ2-2	-	TGTGCCAGCAGCCCCAGGTACCCCGGGGAGCTGTTTTTT	CASSPRYPGELFF
-	TRBV5-1	TRBJ1-1	-	TGCGCCAGCAGCTTGGGCGACACTGAAGCTTTCTTT	CASSLGDTEAFF
-	TRBV5-3	TRBJ1-2	TRBD1	TGTGCCAGAAGCTTGGGGGGGACAGGGGGCGAGGCGTATCCGGGCTACACCTTC	CARSLGGTGGEAYPGYTF
-	TRBV20-1	TRBJ2-2	-	TGCAGTGCTAGTCCGAACACCGGGGAGCTGTTTTTT	CSASPNTGELFF
-	TRBV7-9	TRBJ1-1	-	TGTGCCAGCAGCCATGGGATGGAAGCTTTCTTT	CASSHGMEAFF
few	TRBV6-6	TRBJ1-5	-	TGTGCCAGTAGTTCTGGACTCCAGGGCCAGCCCCAGCATTTT	CASSSGLQGQPQHF
-	TRBV6-6	TRBJ2-1	TRBD1	TGTGCCAGCAGGGACAGGGTTGATGAGCAGTTCTTC	CASRDRVDEQFF
-	TRBV7-2	TRBJ2-4	-	TGTGCCAGCAGCTTAGAGGGAGTAGAGGGAGCCAAAAACATTCAGTACTTC	CASSLEGVEGAKNIQYF
once	TRBV24-1	TRBJ2-7	-	TGTGCCACCTCGGACCCACTCTCCTACGAGCAGTACTTC	CATSDPLSYEQYF
-	TRBV13	TRBJ2-7	-	TGTGCCAGCACCCTCAGTGGGGCATACGAGCAGTACTTC	CASTLSGAYEQYF
-	TRBV5-4	TRBJ2-3	TRBD2	TGTGCCAGCAGCTTGGGGCTAGCGGGAACCACAAGCACAGATACGCAGTATTTT	CASSLGLAGTTSTDTQYF
-	TRBV27	TRBJ1-2	-	TGTGCCAGCAGTTTATCTGTACGGGGTGGCTACACCTTC	CASSLSVRGGYTF
few	TRBV7-6	TRBJ2-7	-	TGTGCCAGCAGCTACGACATTGGCTCCTACGAGCAGTACTTC	CASSYDIGSYEQYF
-	TRBV15	TRBJ1-6	-	TGTGCCACCAGCAGGCGGCGGGGAGATAATTCACCCCTCCACTTT	CATSRRRGDNSPLHF
-	TRBV11-2	TRBJ2-7	TRBD1	TGTGCCAGCAGCTTAGATCTCCGACAGGGGTGGCACGAGCAGTACTTC	CASSLDLRQGWHEQYF
few	TRBV30	TRBJ1-2	-	TGTGCCTGGAGGGGAACGGGGCTAACCTATGGCTACACCTTC	CAWRGTGLTYGYTF
-	TRBV7-2	TRBJ2-3	-	TGTGCCAGCAGCTTATCTAGTGGGAGACGTGATACGCAGTATTTT	CASSLSSGRRDTQYF
-	TRBV6-5	TRBJ1-5	-	TGTGCCAGCAGTTACGGACCTTATAGCAATCAGCCCCAGCATTTT	CASSYGPYSNQPQHF
-	TRBV29-1	TRBJ2-3	-	TGCAGCGTAAACGAAGGGGGGGCTAGTGATACGCAGTATTTT	CSVNEGGASDTQYF
-	TRBV7-8	TRBJ2-1	-	TGTGCCAGCAGCTCCAATCAGGTTGAGCAGTTCTTC	CASSSNQVEQFF
-	TRBV7-9	TRBJ1-1	-	TGTGCCAGCAGCTCTCTTTGGTCCCCAAACACTGAAGCTTTCTTT	CASSSLWSPNTEAFF
-	TRBV30	TRBJ1-3	TRBD1	TGTGCCGCCCGGACAGGCGATCGAAACACCATATATTTT	CAARTGDRNTIYF
-	TRBV13	TRBJ2-7	-	TGTGCCAGCAGCCTCCCGGGAGAACACTACGAGCAGTACTTC	CASSLPGEHYEQYF
once	TRBV5-4	TRBJ2-1	-	TGTGCCAGCAGTTTGGAGGGGGACCCCTCCTACAATGAGCAGTTCTTC	CASSLEGDPSYNEQFF
-	TRBV27	TRBJ2-2	TRBD2	TGTGCCAGCAGTTTCGCCGGGACTAGGTCTGAGGAGCTGTTTTTT	CASSFAGTRSEELFF
-	TRBV2	TRBJ2-3	-	TGTGCCAGCAGTGAGCGGGGGCTCCCAGATACGCAGTATTTT	CASSERGLPDTQYF